The next 11 T cell receptor beta chains were all read from a single sample in a study of beta chain features in type 1 diabetes. All of the isolated RNA was reverse transcribed, so expressed TCRB transcripts were sequenced. Here immunoSEQ multiplex PCR was the method, and the copy in TCRdb shows in-frame clones only, minus some. The sample lists under 800,000 clones, 15% to 17% seen once, with approximately 0.093% in the top ten. The sequencing sample was made of naive CD4+ T cells from blood. The receptors were gathered from a young man in good health.

The chain couples TRBV28 to TRBJ2-6; D perhaps matches TRBD1 (5 bases). Trimming removed 5 bases from V and 0 bases from J, with 23 bases in between. This CDR3 is built from 20 residues. Germline CDR1 and CDR2: MDHEN and SYDVKM. The CDR3 sequence is CASSNPRTGPLSSGANVLTF. The CDR3 DNA reads as TGTGCCAGCAGTAATCCCCGAACAGGACCCCTCAGCTCTGGGGCCAACGTCCTGACTTTC.

Comments on this clone: A much larger clone differs by one base, so this may be a read error. The rearrangement uses TRBV7-9 and TRBJ1-5; D is possibly TRBD1 (6 bases). V lost 5 bases and J 5 bases, leaving 7 bases between the germline ends. The CDR3 is made up of 12 amino acids. Germline assignment: CDR1 SEHNR and CDR2 FQNEAQ (reference sequence). The CDR3 DNA is TGTGCCAGCAGCGCAGGGGATCAGCCCCAGCATTTT. It is translated as CASSAGDQPQHF.

This clone was detected only a few times. The DNA of the CDR3 is TGTGCCAGCAGCTACTATTGGGGGACGGATGCTGAAGCTTTCTTT. It yields the protein CASSYYWGTDAEAFF. The V call is TRBV7-2, the J call TRBJ1-1, with D maybe TRBD1 (5 bases). The CDR3 is 15 amino acids. Germline assignment: CDR1 SGHTA and CDR2 FQGNSA. V was cut by 4 bases and J by 6 bases, with 18 bases left in between.

V and J are TRBV7-8 and TRBJ2-7; no reliable D call. The CDR3 spans 14 residues. Trimming stripped 0 bases from V and 3 bases from J, with 9 bases between. From germline, CDR1 is SGHVS and CDR2 FQNEAQ. CDR3 DNA: TGTGCCAGCAGCTTAGCACACAGATTCTACGAGCAGTACTTC. Protein: CASSLAHRFYEQYF. The full variable domain, in which reference TRBV7-8 and TRBJ2-7 provide the parts outside the CDR3, is GAGVSQSPRYKVAKRGQDVALRCDPISGHVSLFWYQQALGQGPEFLTYFQNEAQLDKSGLPSDRFFAERPEGSVSTLKIQRTQQEDSAVYLCASSLAHRFYEQYFGPGTRLTVT.

The V call is TRBV29-1, the J call TRBJ2-2, with no clear D. The V and J ends lost 3 bases and 4 bases respectively, with 0 bases between them. Germline V lookup: CDR1 SQVTM, CDR2 ANQGSEA. The CDR3 loop spans 10 amino acids. Here the CDR3 reads CSVDTGELFF. The CDR3 DNA reads TGCAGCGTTGACACCGGGGAGCTGTTTTTT.

This clone has a handful of counts. The same CDR3 is also encoded by other DNA sequences in this sample. The chain employs TRBV27 and TRBJ1-3, with 8 bases matching TRBD1. The CDR3 is 15 amino acids. The germline V gene encodes CDR1 MNHEY and CDR2 SMNVEV (reference sequence). J was trimmed by 3 bases and V by 2 bases; bases with no gene match: 3. For the CDR3, the DNA is TGTGCCAGCAGTTTACAGGGGGCAAGTGGAAACACCATATATTTT. Translated, it gives CASSLQGASGNTIYF.

This clone showed up just a few times. Other nucleotide sequences from this sample produce the same CDR3. The V and J genes are TRBV18 and TRBJ1-2, with D maybe TRBD1 (5 bases). Trimming cost V 3 bases and J 4 bases, with 6 bases left between them. The CDR3 spans 12 residues. CDR1 KGHSH and CDR2 LQKENI come from the germline V gene. Here the CDR3 reads CASSPDSYGYTF. The DNA for the CDR3 is TGTGCCAGCTCACCCGACAGCTATGGCTACACCTTC.

This chain connects TRBV9 to TRBJ2-5; 7 positions agree with TRBD1. CDR3 size: 13 residues. Germline V CDR1 and CDR2: SGDLS, YYNGEE. V gave up 3 bases and J gave up 6 bases; unmatched junction bases: 5. As DNA, the CDR3 is TGTGCCAGCAGCGCCGACAGGGTCAAGACCCAGTACTTC. The encoded protein is CASSADRVKTQYF.

V usage is TRBV6-6 and J usage is TRBJ2-7; tentative D call: TRBD1 (6 bases). The CDR3 has 14 residues. V lost 7 bases to trimming and J lost 2 bases, with 15 bases between them. CDR1 is MNHNY, CDR2 SVGAGI, per germline (reference sequence). The CDR3 DNA sequence: TGTGCCAGCACCTCCACAGGGAACACCTACGAGCAGTACTTC. This encodes CASTSTGNTYEQYF.

V is TRBV7-2 and J is TRBJ1-2, with D possibly being TRBD1 (5 bases). Germline V gene lookup returns CDR1 SGHTA and CDR2 FQGNSA. CDR3 length: 14 residues. The ends were cut back, 1 base at V and 3 bases at J, with 9 bases in the middle. Here the CDR3 reads CASSLVSRDYGYTF. CDR3 coding DNA: TGTGCCAGCAGCTTAGTATCCAGGGACTATGGCTACACCTTC.

This clone was observed a few times. The rearrangement links TRBV5-1 to TRBJ2-7; D might be TRBD2 (5 bases). Looked up from germline, CDR1 is SGHRS and CDR2 is YFSETQ. V lost 2 bases to trimming and J lost 0 bases, with 12 bases between them. The CDR3 consists of 15 residues. The CDR3 protein is CASSFLPGYSYEQYF. As DNA, the CDR3 is TGCGCCAGCAGCTTTCTTCCGGGATACTCCTACGAGCAGTACTTC.